This T cell receptor beta chain appears in the sequencing data of a study of cytomegalovirus exposure and HLA in healthy donors. Study in general: In terms of ancestry, the Caucasian-associated cluster contained 75% to 85% of the roughly 400 genotyped donors. Study-wide points: Analyses of presence/absence relied on an assumption of roughly uniform sequencing depth across donors. The authors later found HLA-associated TCR beta chains more clonally expanded than equally common others. The classifier reportedly diagnosed cytomegalovirus status with high sensitivity and specificity.

V was clipped by 0 bases and J by 0 bases, with 6 bases between them. The germline gives CDR1 LNHNV, CDR2 YYDKDF (reference sequence). CDR3 length equals 15 residues. The PCR made use of 60 Vbeta and 13 Jbeta primers. Measured with immunoSEQ multiplex PCR; TCRdb has only the in-frame clones, and not every one. This repertoire shows more than 140,000 clones, 55% to 70% found once; its top ten account for approximately 2.9%. With respect to this clone: The antigen remains undetermined.

The rearrangement uses TRBV15 and TRBJ1-3; D unclear. The receptor comes from a woman in her thirties in good health and CMV-seropositive. The source material was PBMCs. CDR3 in amino acids: CATSRDLLSGNTIYF. Here the CDR3 DNA reads TGTGCCACCAGCAGAGATCTCCTCTCTGGAAACACCATATATTTT.